The 5 T cell receptor beta chains in this list originate from one sample, sequenced in a study of blood T cell repertoires in COVID-19. Sequencing was performed with immunoSEQ multiplex PCR; in TCRdb, only in-frame clones are kept and a portion is missing. The sample has 190,000 or so clones; 80% to 90% are singletons. Sample: peripheral blood. The source of these receptors is a woman in her 70s with acute or convalescent COVID-19.

This chain connects TRBV11-2 to TRBJ2-7; 10 bases align to TRBD1. The germline V gene encodes CDR1 SGHAT and CDR2 FQNNGV. The length of the CDR3 is 16 residues. V lost 3 bases, J lost 3 bases, and 8 bases stayed unmatched. The CDR3 DNA reads TGTGCCAGCAGCTTGGGGCGGGGACAGGGGCACTACGAGCAGTACTTC. It encodes CASSLGRGQGHYEQYF.

The J gene is TRBJ1-5, the V gene TRBV5-1; tentatively, D is TRBD1 (6 bases). This CDR3 spans 15 amino acids. Between the trimmed V and J ends, which lost 4 bases and 4 bases, there was a span of 15 bases. Germline CDR1 and CDR2: SGHRS and YFSETQ. The CDR3 here is CASSQRQVGNQPQHF. In DNA form, the CDR3 reads TGCGCCAGCAGCCAACGACAGGTTGGAAATCAGCCCCAGCATTTT.

This chain joins TRBV5-6 and TRBJ1-4; TRBD1 agrees at 7 bases. Germline CDR1 and CDR2: SGHDT and YYEEEE. J was trimmed by 8 bases and V by 1 base; bases with no gene match: 8. The CDR3 has 15 amino acids. The CDR3: CASSLLGGQVEKLFF. The CDR3 region has the DNA TGTGCCAGCAGCTTGCTAGGGGGCCAGGTAGAAAAACTGTTTTTT.

The chain couples TRBV19 to TRBJ1-5, with D perhaps matching TRBD1 (5 bases). The germline V and J ends were trimmed by 1 base and 5 bases, with 15 bases remaining between them. This CDR3 region has 16 residues. Germline-derived CDR1 and CDR2 are LNHDA and SQIVND (reference sequence). The CDR3 region is CASSIARGVGDQPQHF. As DNA, the CDR3 is TGTGCCAGTAGTATAGCCCGGGGGGTGGGGGATCAGCCCCAGCATTTT. Supplemented by reference TRBV19 and TRBJ1-5, the full variable domain reads DGGITQSPKYLFRKEGQNVTLSCEQNLNHDAMYWYRQDPGQGLRLIYYSQIVNDFQKGDIAEGYSVSREKKESFPLTVTSAQKNPTAFYLCASSIARGVGDQPQHFGDGTRLSIL.

This sequence joins TRBV10-3 and TRBJ1-1; D is perhaps TRBD1 (6 bases). V was pared by 5 bases and J by 7 bases, with 14 bases between. Germline V gene data show CDR1 as ENHRY and CDR2 as SYGVKD. The CDR3 is 13 amino acids. The CDR3: CAISPGQPDEAFF. Here the CDR3 DNA reads TGTGCCATCAGTCCAGGACAGCCGGATGAAGCTTTCTTT.